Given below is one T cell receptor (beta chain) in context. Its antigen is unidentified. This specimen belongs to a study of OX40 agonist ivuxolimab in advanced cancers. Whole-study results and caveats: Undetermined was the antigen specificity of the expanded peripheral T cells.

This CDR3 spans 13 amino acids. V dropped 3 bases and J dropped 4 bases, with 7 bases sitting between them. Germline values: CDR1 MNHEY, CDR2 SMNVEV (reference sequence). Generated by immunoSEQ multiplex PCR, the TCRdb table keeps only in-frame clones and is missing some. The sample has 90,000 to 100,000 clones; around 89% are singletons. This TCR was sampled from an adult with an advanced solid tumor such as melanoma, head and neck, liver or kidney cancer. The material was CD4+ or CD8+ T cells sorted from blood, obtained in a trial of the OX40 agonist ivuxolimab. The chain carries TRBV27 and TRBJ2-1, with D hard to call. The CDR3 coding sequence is TGTGCCAGCAGTTTCTCTACGTACAATGAGCAGTTCTTC. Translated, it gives CASSFSTYNEQFF.